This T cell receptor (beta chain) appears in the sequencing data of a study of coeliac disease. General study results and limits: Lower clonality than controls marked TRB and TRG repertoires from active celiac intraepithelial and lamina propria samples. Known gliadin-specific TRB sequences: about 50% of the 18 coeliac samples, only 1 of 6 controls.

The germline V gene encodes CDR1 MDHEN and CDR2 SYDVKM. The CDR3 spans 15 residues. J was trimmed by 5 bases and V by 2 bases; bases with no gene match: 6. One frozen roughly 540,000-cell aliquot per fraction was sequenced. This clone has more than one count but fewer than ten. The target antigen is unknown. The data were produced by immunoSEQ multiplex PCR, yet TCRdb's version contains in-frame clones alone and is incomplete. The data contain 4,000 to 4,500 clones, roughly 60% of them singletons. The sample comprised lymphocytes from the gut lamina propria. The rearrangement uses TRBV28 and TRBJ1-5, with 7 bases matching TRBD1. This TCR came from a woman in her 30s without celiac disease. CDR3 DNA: TGTGCCAGCAGTTTAGAGGAGGGGGCACATCAGCCCCAGCATTTT. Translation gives CASSLEEGAHQPQHF.